Listed below are T cell receptor beta chains from one sample, sequenced in a study of blood T cell repertoires in COVID-19. Only in-frame clones appear in the TCRdb table, and some are missing; sequencing was by immunoSEQ multiplex PCR. The sample lists around 150,000 clones, 78% seen once, with roughly 9.7% in the top ten. The source material was peripheral blood. These receptors all come from a man aged 55 to 70 who had recovered from COVID-19. The CDR3 runs from the conserved cysteine through the conserved F or W. A D gene is named only where the DNA matches it firmly. The size entry is marked missing in some rows and otherwise reads once, few, many or a size class.

abundance,j_gene,d_gene,v_gene,CDR3nt,CDR3aa
-,TRBJ1-4,TRBD1,TRBV18,TGTGCCAGCTCACCACGGACAGGGGAAGATGAAAAACTGTTTTTT,CASSPRTGEDEKLFF
-,TRBJ2-1,TRBD2,TRBV28,TGTGCCAGCAGTCCCCTGGGAGCGGGAGGCTACAATGAGCAGTTCTTC,CASSPLGAGGYNEQFF
-,TRBJ1-5,TRBD1,TRBV11-2,TGTGCCAGCAGTTCCGACAGGGACCAGCCCCAGCATTTT,CASSSDRDQPQHF
-,TRBJ2-7,TRBD2,TRBV28,TGTGCCAGCAAAGTAACCCGGACTCGTCCGGGAGGGCAGTACTTC,CASKVTRTRPGGQYF
-,TRBJ2-5,TRBD2,TRBV19,TGTGCCAGTAAGGGGACTAGCGGGAGTCAAGAGACCCAGTACTTC,CASKGTSGSQETQYF
-,TRBJ2-1,-,TRBV19,TGTGCCAGTAGTATGGCCCCTGGGGGCCATGAGCAGTTCTTC,CASSMAPGGHEQFF
-,TRBJ2-2,-,TRBV14,TGTGCCAGCAGACGACTCCTCACCGGGGAGCTGTTTTTT,CASRRLLTGELFF
-,TRBJ1-5,-,TRBV11-2,TGTGCCAGCAGCTCTAGGGCCGGGGGGGAACAGCCCCAGCATTTT,CASSSRAGGEQPQHF
-,TRBJ2-2,TRBD2,TRBV7-3,TGTGCCAGCAGCCCCACTAGCGGAGACACCGGGGAGCTGTTTTTT,CASSPTSGDTGELFF
-,TRBJ1-2,-,TRBV3-1/TRBV3-2,TGTGCCAGCAGCCAAGATGGGGACATGACCTCCTACTATGGCTACACCTTC,CASSQDGDMTSYYGYTF
-,TRBJ2-5,-,TRBV15,TGTGCCACCAGCAGAATCAAGGGGCAGGAGACCCAGTACTTC,CATSRIKGQETQYF
-,TRBJ2-3,TRBD1,TRBV27,TGTGCCAGCAGTTTACTTTGGGACAGTGCTAGCACAGATACGCAGTATTTT,CASSLLWDSASTDTQYF
-,TRBJ1-1,-,TRBV28,TGTGCCAGCAGCCCTCAGTTGAACACTGAAGCTTTCTTT,CASSPQLNTEAFF
-,TRBJ2-2,-,TRBV4-1,TGCGCCAGCAGCCCCGTGGTCCAACAAGAGCTGTTTTTT,CASSPVVQQELFF
-,TRBJ2-7,-,TRBV28,TGTGCCAGCAGTTTATGGCTAGGCGGCACCTACGAGCAGTACTTC,CASSLWLGGTYEQYF
-,TRBJ2-3,TRBD2,TRBV2,TGTGCCAGCAGACCGGGACTAGCGGGAGAAGCAGATACGCAGTATTTT,CASRPGLAGEADTQYF
-,TRBJ1-1,-,TRBV5-1,TGCGCCAGCAGCTCGGGGGTCGCGGATGCTTTCTTT,CASSSGVADAFF
-,TRBJ2-3,-,TRBV7-2,TGTGCCAGCAGCTTCCAGGTTTACACAGATACGCAGTATTTT,CASSFQVYTDTQYF
-,TRBJ2-3,TRBD2,TRBV28,TGTGCCAGCACCGGGACTAGTCCCAACACAGATACGCAGTATTTT,CASTGTSPNTDTQYF
-,TRBJ1-5,-,TRBV19,TGTGCCAGTAGTAGGACAGTCCTTAGCAATCAGCCCCAGCATTTT,CASSRTVLSNQPQHF
-,TRBJ2-1,TRBD2,TRBV19,TGTGCCAGTAAATGGGGCGGGAGAGGCGATGAGCAGTTCTTC,CASKWGGRGDEQFF
-,TRBJ1-2,-,TRBV7-2,TGTGCCAGCAGCTTAGCGCTAGATAACTATGGCTACACCTTC,CASSLALDNYGYTF
-,TRBJ2-7,-,TRBV11-2,TGTGCCAGCACCGAGCTAGGATTCGAGCAGTACTTC,CASTELGFEQYF
-,TRBJ2-2,-,TRBV7-9,TGTGCCAGCAGCTTTAAACTAGCCTTGTCGGGCGGGGAGCTGTTTTTT,CASSFKLALSGGELFF
-,TRBJ2-1,TRBD2,TRBV5-4,TGTGCCAGCAGCAGTGGACTAGCGGGATCCTACAATGAGCAGTTCTTC,CASSSGLAGSYNEQFF
-,TRBJ2-7,TRBD2,TRBV9,TGTGCCAGCAGCGCCGAGGGACTAGCGGGGCCCTACGAGCAGTACTTC,CASSAEGLAGPYEQYF
-,TRBJ1-5,TRBD1,TRBV19,TGTGCCAGTAGCGCGACAGGGGTTCAGCCCCAGCATTTT,CASSATGVQPQHF
-,TRBJ1-3,TRBD1,TRBV19,TGTGCCAGTAATGGATGGACCCGGACAGGGAGAAACACCATATATTTT,CASNGWTRTGRNTIYF
-,TRBJ1-6,-,TRBV28,TGTGCCAGCAGATCAGGACAGTTAGTCAGTTCACCCCTCCACTTT,CASRSGQLVSSPLHF
-,TRBJ2-7,-,TRBV19,TGTGCCAGTAGTATTAAGGGGCCCTACTACGAGCAGTACTTC,CASSIKGPYYEQYF
-,TRBJ1-2,-,TRBV30,TGTGCCTGGGGGCGGGCCTACTATGGCTACACCTTC,CAWGRAYYGYTF
few,TRBJ2-7,TRBD1,TRBV18,TGTGCCAGCTCACTCCAACCCCCGGGACAGGGGTCCTACGAGCAGTACTTC,CASSLQPPGQGSYEQYF
-,TRBJ2-1,-,TRBV27,TGTGCCAGCAGTTTATCTCGGGGCTACAATGAGCAGTTCTTC,CASSLSRGYNEQFF
once,TRBJ1-1,-,TRBV6-2/TRBV6-3,TGTGCCAGCAGTTCGTCCTGGCGGGTGAACACTGAAGCTTTCTTT,CASSSSWRVNTEAFF
once,TRBJ2-5,-,TRBV25-1,TGTGCCAGCAGTCCCTACGGGGAGACCCAGTACTTC,CASSPYGETQYF
-,TRBJ1-1,TRBD1,TRBV6-6,TGTGCCAGCAGCCCCCCGGGACAGGGGTCCACTGAAGCTTTCTTT,CASSPPGQGSTEAFF
-,TRBJ2-3,-,TRBV13,TGTGCCAGCAGCCCAGGGGGCACAGATACGCAGTATTTT,CASSPGGTDTQYF
-,TRBJ2-2,TRBD2,TRBV15,TGTGCCACCAGCCCCCGGGGGGAAGTATCCGGGGAGCTGTTTTTT,CATSPRGEVSGELFF
-,TRBJ2-3,-,TRBV10-3,TGTGCCATCAGTGACCCGGGTTATGAGGATACGCAGTATTTT,CAISDPGYEDTQYF
once,TRBJ2-3,-,TRBV11-2,TGTGCCAGCAGCTTTGTTGCGGGACAGCCCAGCACAGATACGCAGTATTTT,CASSFVAGQPSTDTQYF
once,TRBJ2-2,TRBD1,TRBV6-2/TRBV6-3,TGTGCCAGCAGTCCCCAACAGGGGGATCGGATCACCGGGGAGCTGTTTTTT,CASSPQQGDRITGELFF
-,TRBJ1-4,TRBD1,TRBV28,TGTGCCAGCGGCCGACAGGGGATACCTACAACTAATGAAAAACTGTTTTTT,CASGRQGIPTTNEKLFF
-,TRBJ1-6,TRBD1,TRBV7-9,TGTGCCAGCAGCACCTGGGGACAGGGGGGATCACCCCTCCACTTT,CASSTWGQGGSPLHF
-,TRBJ2-5,-,TRBV4-3,TGCGCCAGCAGCCAAGATGCGCAGGGGAATTTTGGAACCCAGTACTTC,CASSQDAQGNFGTQYF
-,TRBJ1-1,-,TRBV18,TGTGCCAGCTCACCAAGACTCGGGGACACTGAAGCTTTCTTT,CASSPRLGDTEAFF
-,TRBJ1-4,-,TRBV25-1,TGTGCCAGCAGGGGGGGAGTGGCTGAAAAACTGTTTTTT,CASRGGVAEKLFF
-,TRBJ2-4,-,TRBV3-1/TRBV3-2,TGTGCCAGCAGCCCCTACCCCGGCGGATGCCCGGAAAACATTCAGTACTTC,CASSPYPGGCPENIQYF
-,TRBJ2-5,-,TRBV20-1,TGCAGTGCATACAGAGAGACCCAGTACTTC,CSAYRETQYF
-,TRBJ2-1,TRBD1,TRBV7-6,TGTGCCAGCAGCTTGTCCTTAGACAGGGGCAATGAGCAGTTCTTC,CASSLSLDRGNEQFF
-,TRBJ2-3,TRBD2,TRBV7-2,TGTGCCAGCAGCCCGACCCTAGCGGGAGGCGCAGATACGCAGTATTTT,CASSPTLAGGADTQYF
-,TRBJ2-3,TRBD2,TRBV11-2,TGTGCCAGCAGCCCGGGACTAGCGGGGGGACAAGATACGCAGTATTTT,CASSPGLAGGQDTQYF